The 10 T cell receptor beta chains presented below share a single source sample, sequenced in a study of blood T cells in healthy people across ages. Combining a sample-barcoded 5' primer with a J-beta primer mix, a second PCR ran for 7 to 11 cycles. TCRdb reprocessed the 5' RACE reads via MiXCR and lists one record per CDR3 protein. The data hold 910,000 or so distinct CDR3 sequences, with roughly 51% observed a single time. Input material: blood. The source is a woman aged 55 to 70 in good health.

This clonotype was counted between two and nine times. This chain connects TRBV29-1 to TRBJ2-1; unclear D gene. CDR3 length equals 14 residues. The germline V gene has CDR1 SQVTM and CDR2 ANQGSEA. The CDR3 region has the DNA TGCAGGTGGTTCCCGGGCGGCTCCTACAATGAGCAGTTCTTC. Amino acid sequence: CRWFPGGSYNEQFF.

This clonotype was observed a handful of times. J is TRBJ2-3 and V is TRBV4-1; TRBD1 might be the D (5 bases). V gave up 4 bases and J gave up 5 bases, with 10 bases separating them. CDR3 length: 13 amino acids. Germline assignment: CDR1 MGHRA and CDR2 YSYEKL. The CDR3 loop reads CASSLSQGDTQYF. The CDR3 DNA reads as TGCGCCAGCAGCCTTTCTCAGGGAGATACGCAGTATTTT.

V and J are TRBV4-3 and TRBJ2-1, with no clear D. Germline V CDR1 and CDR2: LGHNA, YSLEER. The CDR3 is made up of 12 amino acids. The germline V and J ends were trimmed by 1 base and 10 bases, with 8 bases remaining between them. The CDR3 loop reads CASSQVVGEQFF. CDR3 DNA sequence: TGCGCCAGCAGCCAAGTGGTAGGAGAGCAGTTCTTC.

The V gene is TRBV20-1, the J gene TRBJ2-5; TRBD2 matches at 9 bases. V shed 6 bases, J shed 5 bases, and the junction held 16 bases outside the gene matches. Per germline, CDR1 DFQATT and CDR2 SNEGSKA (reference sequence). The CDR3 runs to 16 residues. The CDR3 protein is CSARGILGGGGETQYF. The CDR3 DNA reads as TGCAGTGCCCGAGGAATTCTGGGCGGGGGGGGTGAGACCCAGTACTTC.

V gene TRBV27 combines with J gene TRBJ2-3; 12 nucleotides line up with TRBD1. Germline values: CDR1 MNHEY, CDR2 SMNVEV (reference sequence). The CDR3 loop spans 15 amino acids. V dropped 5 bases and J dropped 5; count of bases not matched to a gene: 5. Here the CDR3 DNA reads TGTGCCAGCAGTAGGGACAGGGGGCGTTTAGATACGCAGTATTTT. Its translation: CASSRDRGRLDTQYF.

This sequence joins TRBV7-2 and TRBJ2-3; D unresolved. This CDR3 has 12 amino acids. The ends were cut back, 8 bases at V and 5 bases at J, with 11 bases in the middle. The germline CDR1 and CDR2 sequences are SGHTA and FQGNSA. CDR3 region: CASSSPGDTQYF. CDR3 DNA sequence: TGTGCCAGCTCGAGCCCGGGAGATACGCAGTATTTT. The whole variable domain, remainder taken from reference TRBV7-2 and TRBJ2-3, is GAGVSQSPSNKVTEKGKDVELRCDPISGHTALYWYRQSLGQGLEFLIYFQGNSAPDKSGLPSDRFSAERTGGSVSTLTIQRTQQEDSAVYLCASSSPGDTQYFGPGTRLTVL.

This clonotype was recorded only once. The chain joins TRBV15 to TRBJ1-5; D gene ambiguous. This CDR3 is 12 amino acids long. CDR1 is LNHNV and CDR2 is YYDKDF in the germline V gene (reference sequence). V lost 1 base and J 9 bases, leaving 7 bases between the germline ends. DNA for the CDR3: TGTGCCACCAGCAGAGCCCTTGGGCCCCAGCATTTT. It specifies CATSRALGPQHF. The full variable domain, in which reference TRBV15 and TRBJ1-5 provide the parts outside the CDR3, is DAMVIQNPRYQVTQFGKPVTLSCSQTLNHNVMYWYQQKSSQAPKLLFHYYDKDFNNEADTPDNFQSRRPNTSFCFLDIRSPGLGDTAMYLCATSRALGPQHFGDGTRLSIL.

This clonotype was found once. In DNA, the CDR3 is TGTGCCAGCTCCGGGACAGGGCGGGTCTACGAGCAGTACTTC. As protein: CASSGTGRVYEQYF. The chain carries TRBV18 and TRBJ2-7; 9 bases line up with TRBD1. This CDR3 contains 14 residues. V shed 6 bases, J shed 3 bases, and the junction held 6 bases outside the gene matches. The germline V gene encodes CDR1 KGHSH and CDR2 LQKENI.

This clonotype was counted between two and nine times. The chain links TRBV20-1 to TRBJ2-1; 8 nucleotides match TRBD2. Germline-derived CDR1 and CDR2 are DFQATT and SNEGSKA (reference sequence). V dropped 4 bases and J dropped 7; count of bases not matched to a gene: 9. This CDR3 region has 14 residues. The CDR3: CSAISGRMWNEQFF. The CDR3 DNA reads TGCAGTGCTATCAGCGGGAGAATGTGGAATGAGCAGTTCTTC.

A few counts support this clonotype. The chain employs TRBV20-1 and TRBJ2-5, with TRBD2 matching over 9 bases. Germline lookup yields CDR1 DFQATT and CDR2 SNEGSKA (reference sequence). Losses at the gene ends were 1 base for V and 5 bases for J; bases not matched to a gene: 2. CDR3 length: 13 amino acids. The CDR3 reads CSARGLAVETQYF. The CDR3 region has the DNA TGCAGTGCTAGAGGACTAGCGGTGGAGACCCAGTACTTC.